This passage covers 17 T cell receptor beta chains from one sample sequenced in a study of shared clonotypes between healthy human individuals. Libraries were prepared by immunoSEQ multiplex PCR; TCRdb keeps only in-frame clonotypes and omits some of them. The table records approximately 1.1 million clones, approximately 80% of them present only once. Specimen: memory CD4+ T cells from PBMCs. Subset indicated: CD45RA-negative fraction. These receptors were obtained from a man aged 18 to 29 in good health. Some clones in this sample may be carry-over from other donors' samples.

The J gene is TRBJ1-4, the V gene TRBV29-1, with D perhaps matching TRBD1 (5 bases). Trimming took off 6 bases at V and 6 bases at J, with 14 bases between the two ends. The CDR3 sequence is 13 residues long. Germline V gene sequence: CDR1 SQVTM, CDR2 ANQGSEA. The CDR3 loop is CSVAGGVYEKLFF. The CDR3 nucleotides are TGCAGCGTGGCCGGGGGGGTATATGAAAAACTGTTTTTT. The full variable domain, completed using reference TRBV29-1 and TRBJ1-4, is SAVISQKPSRDICQRGTSLTIQCQVDSQVTMMFWYRQQPGQSLTLIATANQGSEATYESGFVIDKFPISRPNLTFSTLTVSNMSPEDSSIYLCSVAGGVYEKLFFGSGTQLSVL.

This clone was picked up one time. J is TRBJ1-1 and V is TRBV4-1, with 7 bases matching TRBD1. Per germline, CDR1 MGHRA and CDR2 YSYEKL. V dropped 6 bases and J dropped 5; count of bases not matched to a gene: 15. The CDR3 runs 16 residues. CDR3 protein: CASRTNLFIQGTEAFF. CDR3 bases: TGCGCCAGCAGAACCAACCTTTTTATACAGGGGACTGAAGCTTTCTTT.

The CDR3 nucleotides are TGTGCCAGCAGCTTGGTAGGGACAGGGACCCATGGCTACACCTTC. Translation: CASSLVGTGTHGYTF. This sequence joins TRBV5-6 and TRBJ1-2; 9 bases map to TRBD1. The CDR3 spans 15 residues. V was pared by 0 bases and J by 6 bases, with 6 bases of the junction left unmatched. Per the germline V gene, CDR1 is SGHDT and CDR2 is YYEEEE.

CDR3 protein: CATSRDGGAGTDTQYF. The CDR3 coding sequence is TGTGCCACCAGCAGAGATGGTGGGGCAGGCACAGATACGCAGTATTTT. V usage is TRBV15 and J usage is TRBJ2-3, with D perhaps matching TRBD1 (5 bases). CDR1 LNHNV and CDR2 YYDKDF come from the germline V gene (reference sequence). There are 16 residues in the CDR3. The germline V and J ends were trimmed by 0 bases and 1 base, with 11 bases remaining between them.

The rearrangement joins TRBV11-2 to TRBJ2-2; weak D call: TRBD1 (6 bases). The V gene lost 5 bases and the J gene lost 4 bases, with 11 bases spanning the gap. CDR3 length equals 14 residues. Germline loops: CDR1 SGHAT, CDR2 FQNNGV. CDR3 region: CASSENRVTGELFF. In nucleotides, the CDR3 is TGTGCCAGCAGCGAAAACAGGGTCACCGGGGAGCTGTTTTTT.

The genes are TRBV7-2 and TRBJ1-1, with TRBD1 matching 7 bases. The CDR3 is 14 residues long. Losses at the gene ends were 3 bases for V and 6 bases for J; bases not matched to a gene: 7. Germline CDR1 and CDR2: SGHTA and FQGNSA. CDR3 sequence: CASSFQGGASEAFF. CDR3 in DNA: TGTGCCAGCAGCTTTCAGGGGGGTGCCTCTGAAGCTTTCTTT.

The genes are TRBV7-2 and TRBJ1-4; TRBD1 matches at 8 bases. The CDR3 sequence is 15 residues long. CDR1 and CDR2 (germline): SGHTA, FQGNSA. V shed 5 bases, J shed 2 bases, and the junction held 4 bases outside the gene matches. In DNA form, the CDR3 reads TGTGCCAGCAGCCTCAGGGGGCTCACTAATGAAAAACTGTTTTTT. This codes for CASSLRGLTNEKLFF.

This sequence joins TRBV4-3 and TRBJ2-2; TRBD2 matches at 8 bases. The germline CDR1 and CDR2 sequences are LGHNA and YSLEER. J lost 5 bases, V lost 2 bases, and 10 bases had no gene match. The CDR3 covers 17 residues. CDR3 residues: CASSQLTGGPGTGELFF. The CDR3 DNA sequence: TGCGCCAGCAGCCAACTGACGGGAGGGCCGGGAACCGGGGAGCTGTTTTTT.

The V and J genes are TRBV7-3 and TRBJ2-3; D is unresolved. The germline gives CDR1 SGHTA, CDR2 FQGTGA. Trimming cost V 5 bases and J 2 bases, with 8 bases left between them. The CDR3 runs to 13 residues. CDR3 loop: CASSAQNTDTQYF. The CDR3 DNA reads TGTGCCAGCAGCGCTCAGAACACAGATACGCAGTATTTT.

The chain employs TRBV6-5 and TRBJ1-3; TRBD1 is a possible D gene (6 bases). The CDR3 is 15 residues long. Trimming left V 7 bases short and J 0 bases short, with 13 bases between. CDR1 is MNHEY and CDR2 is SVGAGI in the germline V gene. Here the CDR3 DNA reads TGTGCCAGCAAGGCGGACAGCCACTCTGGAAACACCATATATTTT. The encoded protein is CASKADSHSGNTIYF.

This clone was seen once. The chain has TRBV2 and TRBJ2-7; TRBD2 aligns across 8 bases. CDR3 length: 15 residues. Germline loops: CDR1 SNHLY, CDR2 FYNNEI. V shed 6 bases and J 3 bases; nucleotides not matched to a gene: 10. CDR3 loop: CASSLGGGTGYEQYF. The CDR3 DNA sequence: TGTGCCAGCAGCCTCGGGGGGGGCACCGGCTACGAGCAGTACTTC.

This sequence joins TRBV7-6 and TRBJ2-1; D remains ambiguous. From germline, CDR1 is SGHVS and CDR2 FNYEAQ. The CDR3 has 13 residues. The V and J ends lost 7 bases and 0 bases respectively, with 7 bases between them. CDR3 bases: TGTGCCAGCACCCCGGACTCCTACAATGAGCAGTTCTTC. Translation gives CASTPDSYNEQFF.

The gene calls are TRBV7-9 and TRBJ1-1; D uncertain. Germline V lookup: CDR1 SEHNR, CDR2 FQNEAQ (reference sequence). The V and J ends lost 5 bases and 0 bases respectively, with 7 bases between them. This CDR3 comprises 13 residues. The CDR3 is CASSGTMNTEAFF. CDR3 DNA: TGTGCCAGCAGCGGCACAATGAACACTGAAGCTTTCTTT. Supplemented by reference TRBV7-9 and TRBJ1-1, the full variable domain reads DTGVSQNPRHKITKRGQNVTFRCDPISEHNRLYWYRQTLGQGPEFLTYFQNEAQLEKSRLLSDRFSAERPKGSFSTLEIQRTEQGDSAMYLCASSGTMNTEAFFGQGTRLTVV.

V usage is TRBV28 and J usage is TRBJ1-2; TRBD1 matches 10 bases. CDR3 length: 15 residues. Germline trimming cut 7 bases from V and 2 bases from J; bases unmatched to any gene: 7. Per germline, CDR1 MDHEN and CDR2 SYDVKM. DNA of the CDR3: TGTGCCAGCACTGTCGGGACAGGGGTCAACTATGGCTACACCTTC. As protein: CASTVGTGVNYGYTF.

The chain links TRBV9 to TRBJ2-3; D is perhaps TRBD1 (5 bases). Germline CDR1 SGDLS, CDR2 YYNGEE. The CDR3 length is 12 residues. V lost 4 bases and J lost 5, with 8 bases in between. CDR3 residues: CASSIQGDTQYF. DNA of the CDR3: TGTGCCAGCAGCATTCAGGGAGATACGCAGTATTTT.

The chain employs TRBV28 and TRBJ1-2; no clear D. Germline V gives CDR1 MDHEN, CDR2 SYDVKM. This CDR3 is 12 amino acids long. The V end was cut by 6 bases, the J end by 3 bases, with 8 bases between. The CDR3 nucleotides read TGTGCCAGCAGGTCTGTGTACTATGGCTACACCTTC. This gives the protein CASRSVYYGYTF.

This clone appeared once. The V call is TRBV5-3, the J call TRBJ2-7, with D maybe TRBD1 (6 bases). TRBV5-3 is given ORF status, its function remaining uncertain. The V end was cut by 2 bases, the J end by 4 bases, with 19 bases between. This CDR3 contains 16 residues. CDR3 nucleotides: TGTGCCAGAAGCTTAACTAACAGGGTTGGGGCTTACGAGCAGTACTTC. Translated: CARSLTNRVGAYEQYF.